This TCR beta chain was sequenced in a study of cytomegalovirus exposure and HLA in healthy donors. Study as a whole: Counted in an early data release were some 81 million unique TCRs from HLA-typed donors.

General observations from the study: Whilst most TCR sequences proved rare, a subset of public TCRs occurred across many donors. Analysis performed later showed TCR beta chains linked to HLA being more clonally expanded than equally common others. Analysis was carried out at a later point, and it linked a missense DCLRE1C variant to TCR beta V- and J-gene trimming.

Amplification used 60 Vbeta primers and 13 Jbeta primers. Assay used: immunoSEQ multiplex PCR; TCRdb lists only in-frame clones, some missing. The data show 150,000 or so clones, approximately 79% seen once. For this clone: Its antigen remains unknown.

The germline CDR1 and CDR2 sequences are KGHSH and LQKENI. Trimming took 3 bases from V and 4 from J, leaving 24 bases between them. This CDR3 is 19 amino acids long. V and J are TRBV18 and TRBJ2-2; a weak D match, TRBD2 (6 bases). The TCR sequence derives from a man aged 40-49 years in good health and CMV-seropositive. Specimen: PBMCs. The CDR3 is CASSPLGGTVESITGELFF. The CDR3 DNA follows: TGTGCCAGCTCACCCCTCGGAGGGACGGTGGAATCCATCACCGGGGAGCTGTTTTTT.